This T cell receptor (beta chain) came from a study of graft-versus-host responses after intestinal transplantation. Study summary: The study gave all recipients anti-thymocyte globulin induction, then tacrolimus and steroids for about 3 years.

The CDR3 consists of 15 residues. Trimming took off 3 bases at V and 3 bases at J, with 12 bases between the two ends. CDR1 and CDR2 from the germline V gene are MNHEY and SMNVEV (reference sequence). Libraries were prepared by immunoSEQ multiplex PCR; TCRdb keeps only in-frame clonotypes and omits some of them. The data contain roughly 2,000 clones, around 33% of them singletons. Study-level findings and limits: In recipient marrow, GvH clones were found, and some appeared first in ileum or blood.

Plates contained 200,000 CFSE-labeled responder cells and 200,000 irradiated, violet-dye-labeled stimulator cells. The sample in question was alloreactive CD8+ T cells from a mixed lymphocyte reaction culture, obtained before transplantation. Documented subset: CFSE-low proliferating T cells sorted from roughly six-day pre-transplant mixed lymphocyte reaction (GvH or HvG direction). The receptor comes from a human patient who was an organ donor for intestinal transplantation. The chain is built from TRBV27 and TRBJ1-5; TRBD1 is a possible D gene (5 bases). CDR3 region: CASSLIQGPNQPQHF. CDR3 nucleotide sequence: TGTGCCAGCAGTTTGATTCAGGGACCCAATCAGCCCCAGCATTTT.